These 18 T cell receptor beta chains were sequenced from one sample in a study of blood T cell repertoires in COVID-19. Sequencing used immunoSEQ multiplex PCR; TCRdb keeps in-frame clones, though not all of them. The sample consists of some 25,000 clones, over 70% of them appearing once. Source material: peripheral blood. These receptor sequences come from a man in his fifties with active or convalescent COVID-19.

The chain recombines TRBV9 with TRBJ1-1; 7 bases match TRBD1. Germline V gene sequence: CDR1 SGDLS, CDR2 YYNGEE. V lost 3 bases to trimming and J lost 11 bases; unmatched junction nucleotides: 10. The CDR3 consists of 13 residues. CDR3 sequence reads: CASSGPRGGHAFF. In DNA form, the CDR3 reads TGTGCCAGCAGCGGACCCAGAGGGGGCCACGCTTTCTTT. Together with reference TRBV9 and TRBJ1-1, the CDR3 gives the full variable domain: DSGVTQTPKHLITATGQRVTLRCSPRSGDLSVYWYQQSLDQGLQFLIQYYNGEERAKGNILERFSAQQFPDLHSELNLSSLELGDSALYFCASSGPRGGHAFFGQGTRLTVV.

This clone was found a few times. This chain uses TRBV11-2 with TRBJ2-5, with 7 nucleotides matching TRBD1. CDR1 and CDR2 (germline): SGHAT, FQNNGV. J lost 4 bases, V lost 6 bases, and 8 bases had no gene match. This CDR3 region has 14 residues. This chain's CDR3 is CASRPKTGLETQYF. The CDR3 region has the DNA TGTGCCAGCAGACCTAAGACAGGGCTAGAGACCCAGTACTTC.

The chain carries TRBV6-5 and TRBJ1-6; 11 bases match TRBD1. Trimming took 6 bases from V and 4 from J; bases not matched to a gene: 2. CDR1 and CDR2 from the germline V gene are MNHEY and SVGAGI. This CDR3 is 15 amino acids long. CDR3 in DNA: TGTGCCAGCAGCGGGACAGGGGGATATAATTCACCCCTCCACTTT. Its protein is CASSGTGGYNSPLHF.

The chain recombines TRBV5-5 with TRBJ2-7, with TRBD2 matching 8 bases. Germline-derived CDR1 and CDR2 are SGHKS and YYEKEE (reference sequence). Trimming at V came to 0 bases and at J to 2 bases, leaving 1 base not matched to a gene. The CDR3 loop spans 14 amino acids. The CDR3 nucleotides read TGTGCCAGCAGCTTGGCGGGGGGGCCCTACGAGCAGTACTTC. As protein: CASSLAGGPYEQYF.

The chain carries TRBV18 and TRBJ1-5; 9 positions agree with TRBD1. Trimming cost V 3 bases and J 6 bases; bases outside gene matches: 6. Germline assignment: CDR1 KGHSH and CDR2 LQKENI. The CDR3 length is 15 residues. The CDR3 is CASSPGTGKSQPQHF. In DNA, the CDR3 is TGTGCCAGCTCACCGGGGACAGGGAAAAGTCAGCCCCAGCATTTT.

V is TRBV5-1 and J is TRBJ1-2; 7 bases match TRBD1. V dropped 0 bases and J dropped 4; count of bases not matched to a gene: 3. The length of the CDR3 is 14 residues. Germline V CDR1 and CDR2: SGHRS, YFSETQ. The CDR3 here is CASSLGDSGYGYTF. CDR3 DNA sequence: TGCGCCAGCAGCTTGGGGGACAGCGGCTATGGCTACACCTTC.

This chain links TRBV6-5 with TRBJ2-7, with no clear D. Germline V gene data show CDR1 as MNHEY and CDR2 as SVGAGI. The V end was cut by 2 bases, the J end by 2 bases, with 7 bases between. The CDR3 is 13 residues long. CDR3 sequence (DNA): TGTGCCAGCAGTTACAAAACAGCCTACGAGCAGTACTTC. This encodes CASSYKTAYEQYF.

This chain connects TRBV27 to TRBJ2-3; 10 positions agree with TRBD1. V shed 6 bases and J 10 bases; nucleotides not matched to a gene: 10. The germline V gene has CDR1 MNHEY and CDR2 SMNVEV (reference sequence). The CDR3 is 14 amino acids. The CDR3, as DNA: TGTGCCAGCAGACAGACAGGGGGCGGGGGTTCGCAGTATTTT. Encoded protein: CASRQTGGGGSQYF.

The chain employs TRBV2 and TRBJ1-3, with TRBD1 matching 8 bases. Trimming took 8 bases from V and 3 from J; bases not matched to a gene: 3. Germline CDR1 reads SNHLY; CDR2 reads FYNNEI. The CDR3 loop spans 13 amino acids. The CDR3 protein is CASATGVGNTIYF. The CDR3 bases are TGTGCCAGCGCGACAGGGGTTGGAAACACCATATATTTT.

This clone was counted a few times. CDR3 nucleotides: TGTGCCAGCAGCTACAGGGGGCCCGGGGAGCTGTTTTTT. The encoded protein is CASSYRGPGELFF. V usage is TRBV12-3 or TRBV12-4 and J usage is TRBJ2-2, with 9 bases that match TRBD1. CDR3 size: 13 residues. J lost 6 bases, V lost 6 bases, and 2 bases had no gene match.

This chain links TRBV28 with TRBJ1-4, with 7 nucleotides matching TRBD1. The CDR3 totals 13 residues. Germline V gene sequence: CDR1 MDHEN, CDR2 SYDVKM. V lost 6 bases, J lost 7 bases, and 5 bases stayed unmatched. The CDR3 here is CASSGTAGEKLFF. The CDR3 DNA follows: TGTGCCAGCAGCGGGACAGCGGGTGAAAAACTGTTTTTT.

This clone was counted only a few times. The J gene is TRBJ2-7, the V gene TRBV30; 10 nucleotides match TRBD1. Losses at the gene ends were 6 bases for V and 6 bases for J; bases not matched to a gene: 8. The CDR3 length is 13 residues. CDR1 is GTSNPN, CDR2 SVGIG, per germline (reference sequence). The CDR3 nucleotides are TGTGCCTGTAGGGACAGGGGTTTCCGCGAGCAGTACTTC. This encodes CACRDRGFREQYF.

This chain uses TRBV7-2 with TRBJ1-3, with D possibly TRBD1 on 5 matching bases. V lost 1 base and J 7 bases, leaving 8 bases between the germline ends. Germline V gives CDR1 SGHTA, CDR2 FQGNSA. CDR3 length: 13 amino acids. CDR3 DNA: TGTGCCAGCAGCTTAGACAGGTGGAACACCATATATTTT. The encoded protein is CASSLDRWNTIYF.

This clone was seen just once. The chain is built from TRBV5-6 and TRBJ2-5, with TRBD1 as a possible D gene (5 bases). The CDR3 has 13 residues. Germline V gene sequence: CDR1 SGHDT, CDR2 YYEEEE. Trimming pared 4 bases from V and 5 bases from J, leaving 12 bases between. CDR3: CASSDDSGETQYF. In nucleotides, the CDR3 is TGTGCCAGCAGCGACGACAGTGGGGAGACCCAGTACTTC.

V gene TRBV5-5 combines with J gene TRBJ1-4, with TRBD1 matching 8 bases. The CDR3 covers 17 residues. After removal of 4 bases from V and 7 bases from J, the junction contained 15 bases not matched to a gene. Germline lookup yields CDR1 SGHKS and CDR2 YYEKEE (reference sequence). The CDR3 loop is CASSKAPTGTGGEKLFF. CDR3 bases: TGTGCCAGCAGCAAAGCCCCCACCGGGACAGGCGGTGAAAAACTGTTTTTT.

The chain carries TRBV4-1 and TRBJ2-1, with D hard to call. From germline, CDR1 is MGHRA and CDR2 YSYEKL. V lost 1 base and J lost 4, with 8 bases in between. This CDR3 region has 14 residues. The CDR3 DNA sequence: TGCGCCAGCAGCCAAGGAGGCAGTTACAATGAGCAGTTCTTC. It translates to CASSQGGSYNEQFF.

The J gene is TRBJ1-1, the V gene TRBV4-2; no clear D. Germline V lookup: CDR1 LGHNA, CDR2 YNFKEQ. V lost 4 bases to trimming and J lost 3 bases, with 15 bases between them. There are 15 residues in the CDR3. This chain's CDR3 is CASSPSFRYYTEAFF. The CDR3 DNA sequence: TGTGCCAGCAGCCCGTCTTTTCGGTATTACACTGAAGCTTTCTTT.

The chain joins TRBV5-6 to TRBJ1-1; TRBD1 matches at 12 bases. CDR1 SGHDT and CDR2 YYEEEE come from the germline V gene. With V trimmed by 4 bases and J by 3 bases, 16 bases remained unmatched. The CDR3 is 19 residues long. The CDR3 DNA is TGTGCCAGCAGCCCAAAGATAAGGGGACAGGGGGCCGGGGACACTGAAGCTTTCTTT. Translated: CASSPKIRGQGAGDTEAFF.